The entry that follows covers one TCR beta chain sequence. Its antigen is still unknown. Expressed TCRB transcripts were sequenced because the entire RNA isolate underwent reverse transcription. Around 3.57 million reads was the average for naive, central memory and regulatory T cell samples. Generated by immunoSEQ multiplex PCR, the TCRdb table keeps only in-frame clones and is missing some. This sample has a few hundred thousand clones, with around 10% found just once. This CDR3 has 16 residues. V lost 0 bases to trimming and J lost 4 bases; unmatched junction nucleotides: 7. Germline CDR1 is SGHNT and CDR2 is YYREEE (reference sequence). This record belongs to a study of beta chain features in type 1 diabetes. Study-level findings and limits: Moderate but significant shortening of TCRB CDR3s was recorded in all four CD4+ subsets from Type 1 diabetes patients.

The source material was central memory CD4+ T cells from blood. This TCR was sampled from a man younger than 45 with type 1 diabetes. J is TRBJ2-1 and V is TRBV5-4; TRBD1 matches at 7 bases. CDR3 sequence reads: CASSLASGTVYNEQFF. The CDR3 nucleotides read TGTGCCAGCAGCTTGGCATCCGGGACAGTTTACAATGAGCAGTTCTTC.